Presented here are 7 T cell receptor beta chains from one specimen sequenced in a study of blood T cell repertoires in COVID-19. The protocol was immunoSEQ multiplex PCR, while the TCRdb copy is restricted to in-frame clones and leaves out a portion. The table records around 290,000 clones, around 89% of them present only once. What was sequenced was peripheral blood. The source is a man in his forties with acute or convalescent COVID-19.

This clone was seen more than once but under ten times. V is TRBV28 and J is TRBJ1-2, with 10 positions matching TRBD1. With V trimmed by 5 bases and J by 2 bases, 5 bases remained unmatched. The CDR3 is made up of 15 amino acids. CDR1 is MDHEN and CDR2 is SYDVKM in the germline V gene. CDR3 in amino acids: CASSQPGQGNYGYTF. Written as DNA, the CDR3 is TGTGCCAGCAGTCAACCGGGACAGGGGAACTATGGCTACACCTTC.

The J gene is TRBJ2-2, the V gene TRBV5-1, with 7 bases that match TRBD1. Germline CDR1 and CDR2: SGHRS and YFSETQ. V trimming: 5 bases; J trimming: 3 bases; junction bases outside the gene matches: 10. The CDR3 is 16 residues long. CDR3 sequence: CASSPPAGTDTGELFF. CDR3 DNA sequence: TGCGCCAGCAGTCCTCCCGCTGGGACAGACACCGGGGAGCTGTTTTTT. Supplemented by reference TRBV5-1 and TRBJ2-2, the full variable domain reads KAGVTQTPRYLIKTRGQQVTLSCSPISGHRSVSWYQQTPGQGLQFLFEYFSETQRNKGNFPGRFSGRQFSNSRSEMNVSTLELGDSALYLCASSPPAGTDTGELFFGEGSRLTVL.

The chain is built from TRBV7-8 and TRBJ1-2; D is ambiguous. V was trimmed by 3 bases and J by 3 bases, leaving 5 bases between them. CDR1 is SGHVS, CDR2 FQNEAQ, per germline. This CDR3 region has 12 residues. CDR3 DNA: TGTGCCAGCAGCTTTACAGACTATGGCTACACCTTC. Translation: CASSFTDYGYTF.

The chain employs TRBV10-1 and TRBJ2-7; TRBD2 is a possible D gene (7 bases). Germline assignment: CDR1 WNHNN and CDR2 SYGVQD (reference sequence). V was trimmed by 8 bases and J by 4 bases, leaving 18 bases between them. This CDR3 is 14 amino acids long. This chain's CDR3 is CASSDGGPLYEQYF. In nucleotides, the CDR3 is TGCGCCAGCTCGGACGGGGGGCCTTTGTACGAGCAGTACTTC.

V gene TRBV4-1 combines with J gene TRBJ1-2, with 7 bases that match TRBD1. The CDR3 is 14 amino acids. Germline-derived CDR1 and CDR2 are MGHRA and YSYEKL. The ends lost 2 bases at V and 4 bases at J; junction bases unmatched: 4. The CDR3 loop is CASSQPGTVYGYTF. Written as DNA, the CDR3 is TGCGCCAGCAGCCAACCCGGGACAGTCTATGGCTACACCTTC.

This sequence joins TRBV5-1 and TRBJ2-7; 7 bases are a match to TRBD2. In germline, CDR1 is SGHRS, CDR2 YFSETQ. This CDR3 is built from 14 residues. V lost 2 bases to trimming and J lost 7 bases; unmatched junction nucleotides: 9. This CDR3 reads CASSFSVGEGEQYF. CDR3 DNA: TGCGCCAGCAGCTTTTCGGTCGGGGAGGGAGAGCAGTACTTC.

The chain combines TRBV6-5 with TRBJ2-1; a possible D gene is TRBD1 (5 bases). Trimming took off 7 bases at V and 2 bases at J, with 12 bases between the two ends. Germline CDR1 and CDR2: MNHEY and SVGAGI. This CDR3 region has 14 residues. CDR3 coding DNA: TGTGCCAGCATTCTGACAGTACCCTACAATGAGCAGTTCTTC. Translated, it gives CASILTVPYNEQFF.